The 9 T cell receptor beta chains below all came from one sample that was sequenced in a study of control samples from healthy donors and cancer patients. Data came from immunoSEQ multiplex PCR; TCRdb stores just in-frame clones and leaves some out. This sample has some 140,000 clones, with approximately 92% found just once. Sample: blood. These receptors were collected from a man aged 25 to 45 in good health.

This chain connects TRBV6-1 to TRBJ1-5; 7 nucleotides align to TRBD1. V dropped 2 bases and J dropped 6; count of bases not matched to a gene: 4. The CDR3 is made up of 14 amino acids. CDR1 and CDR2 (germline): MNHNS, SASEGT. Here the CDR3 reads CASSEMEGAQPQHF. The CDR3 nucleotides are TGTGCCAGCAGTGAAATGGAGGGGGCTCAGCCCCAGCATTTT.

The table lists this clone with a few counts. The CDR3 sequence is CAWGAGANVLTF. Written as DNA, the CDR3 is TGTGCCTGGGGGGCAGGGGCCAACGTCCTGACTTTC. The chain couples TRBV30 to TRBJ2-6; a weak D match, TRBD1 (5 bases). The CDR3 is 12 residues long. Trimming cost V 5 bases and J 4 bases, with 6 bases left between them. Germline V gene data show CDR1 as GTSNPN and CDR2 as SVGIG (reference sequence).

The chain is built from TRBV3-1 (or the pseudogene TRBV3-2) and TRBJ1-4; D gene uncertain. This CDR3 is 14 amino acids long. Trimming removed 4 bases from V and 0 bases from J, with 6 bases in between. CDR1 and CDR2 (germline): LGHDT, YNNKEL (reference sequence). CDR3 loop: CASSRIATNEKLFF. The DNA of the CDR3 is TGTGCCAGCAGCCGGATAGCAACTAATGAAAAACTGTTTTTT.

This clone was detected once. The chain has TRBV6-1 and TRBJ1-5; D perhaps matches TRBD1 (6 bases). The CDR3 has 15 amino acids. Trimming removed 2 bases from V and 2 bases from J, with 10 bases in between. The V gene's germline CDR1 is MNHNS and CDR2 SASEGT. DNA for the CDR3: TGTGCCAGCAGTGAACCGGGGGCGGGCAATCAGCCCCAGCATTTT. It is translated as CASSEPGAGNQPQHF.

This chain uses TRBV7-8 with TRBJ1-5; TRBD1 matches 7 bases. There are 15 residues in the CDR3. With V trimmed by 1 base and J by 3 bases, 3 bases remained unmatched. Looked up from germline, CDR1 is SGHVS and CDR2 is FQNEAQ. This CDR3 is CASSLGQGNNQPQHF. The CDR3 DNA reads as TGTGCCAGCAGCTTAGGACAGGGAAACAATCAGCCCCAGCATTTT.

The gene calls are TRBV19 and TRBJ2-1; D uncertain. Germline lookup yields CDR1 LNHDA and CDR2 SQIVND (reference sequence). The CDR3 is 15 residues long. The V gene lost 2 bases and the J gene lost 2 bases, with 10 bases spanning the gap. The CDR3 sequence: CASSIPRGPYNEQFF. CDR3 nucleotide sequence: TGTGCCAGTAGTATACCCCGTGGGCCCTACAATGAGCAGTTCTTC.

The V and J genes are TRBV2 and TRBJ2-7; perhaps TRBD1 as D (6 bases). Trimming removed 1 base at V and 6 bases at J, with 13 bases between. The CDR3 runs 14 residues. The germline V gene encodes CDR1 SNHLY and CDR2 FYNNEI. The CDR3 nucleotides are TGTGCCAGCAGTGAAGGCAGGGGTTTGGGCGAGCAGTACTTC. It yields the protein CASSEGRGLGEQYF.

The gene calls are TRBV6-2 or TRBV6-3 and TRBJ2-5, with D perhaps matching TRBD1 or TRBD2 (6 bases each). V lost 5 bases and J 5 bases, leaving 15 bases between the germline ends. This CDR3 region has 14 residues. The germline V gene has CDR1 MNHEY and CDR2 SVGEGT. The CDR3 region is CASSDKPGAETQYF. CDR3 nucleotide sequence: TGTGCCAGCAGTGACAAACCGGGGGCGGAGACCCAGTACTTC.

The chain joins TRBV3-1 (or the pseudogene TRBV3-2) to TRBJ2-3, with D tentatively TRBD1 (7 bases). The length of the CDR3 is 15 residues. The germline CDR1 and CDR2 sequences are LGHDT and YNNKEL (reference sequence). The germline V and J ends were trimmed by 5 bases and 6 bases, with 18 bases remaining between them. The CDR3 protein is CASSAGQRLRDTQYF. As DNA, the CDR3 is TGTGCCAGCAGCGCGGGACAGAGGCTTAGGGATACGCAGTATTTT.